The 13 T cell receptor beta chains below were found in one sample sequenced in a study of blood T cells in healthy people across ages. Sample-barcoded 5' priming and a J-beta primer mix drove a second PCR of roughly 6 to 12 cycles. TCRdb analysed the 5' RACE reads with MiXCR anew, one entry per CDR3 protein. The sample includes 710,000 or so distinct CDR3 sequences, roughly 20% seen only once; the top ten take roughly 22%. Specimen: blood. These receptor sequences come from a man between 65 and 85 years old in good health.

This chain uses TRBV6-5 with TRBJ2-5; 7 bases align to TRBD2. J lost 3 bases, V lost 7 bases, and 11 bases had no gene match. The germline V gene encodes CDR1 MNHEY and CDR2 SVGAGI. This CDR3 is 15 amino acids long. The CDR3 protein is CASTPHRGTKETQYF. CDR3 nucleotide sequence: TGTGCCAGCACACCACACCGGGGGACTAAAGAGACCCAGTACTTC.

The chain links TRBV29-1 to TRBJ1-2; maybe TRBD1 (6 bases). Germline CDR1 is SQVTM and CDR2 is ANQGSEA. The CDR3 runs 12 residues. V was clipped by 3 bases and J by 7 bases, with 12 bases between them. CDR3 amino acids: CSVDTGLFGYTF. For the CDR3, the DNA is TGCAGCGTTGATACAGGGCTCTTTGGCTACACCTTC.

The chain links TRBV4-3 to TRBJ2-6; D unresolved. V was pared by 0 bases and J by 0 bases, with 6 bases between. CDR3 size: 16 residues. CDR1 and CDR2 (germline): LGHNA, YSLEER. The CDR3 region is CASSQDWVSGANVLTF. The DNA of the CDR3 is TGCGCCAGCAGCCAAGATTGGGTCTCTGGGGCCAACGTCCTGACTTTC.

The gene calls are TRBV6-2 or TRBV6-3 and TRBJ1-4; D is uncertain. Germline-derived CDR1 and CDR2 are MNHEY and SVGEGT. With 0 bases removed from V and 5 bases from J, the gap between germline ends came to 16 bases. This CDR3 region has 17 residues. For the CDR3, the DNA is TGTGCCAGCAGTTACTCGAGGCCGTTCCAGATCAATGAAAAACTGTTTTTT. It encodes CASSYSRPFQINEKLFF.

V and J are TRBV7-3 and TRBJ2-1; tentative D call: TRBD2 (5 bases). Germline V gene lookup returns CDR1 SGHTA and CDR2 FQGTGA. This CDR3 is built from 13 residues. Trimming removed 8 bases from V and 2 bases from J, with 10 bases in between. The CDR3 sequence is CASGSGPYNEQFF. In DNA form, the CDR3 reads TGTGCCAGCGGAAGCGGACCCTACAATGAGCAGTTCTTC. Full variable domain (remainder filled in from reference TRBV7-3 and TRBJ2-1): GAGVSQTPSNKVTEKGKYVELRCDPISGHTALYWYRQSLGQGPEFLIYFQGTGAADDSGLPNDRFFAVRPEGSVSTLKIQRTERGDSAVYLCASGSGPYNEQFFGPGTRLTVL.

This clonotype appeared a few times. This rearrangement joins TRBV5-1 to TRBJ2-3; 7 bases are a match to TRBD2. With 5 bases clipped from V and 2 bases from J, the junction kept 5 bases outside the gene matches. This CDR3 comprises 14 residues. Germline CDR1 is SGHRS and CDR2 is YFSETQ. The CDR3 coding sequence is TGCGCCAGCAGAAGCGGGGCAGACACAGATACGCAGTATTTT. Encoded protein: CASRSGADTDTQYF. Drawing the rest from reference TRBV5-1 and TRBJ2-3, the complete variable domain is KAGVTQTPRYLIKTRGQQVTLSCSPISGHRSVSWYQQTPGQGLQFLFEYFSETQRNKGNFPGRFSGRQFSNSRSEMNVSTLELGDSALYLCASRSGADTDTQYFGPGTRLTVL.

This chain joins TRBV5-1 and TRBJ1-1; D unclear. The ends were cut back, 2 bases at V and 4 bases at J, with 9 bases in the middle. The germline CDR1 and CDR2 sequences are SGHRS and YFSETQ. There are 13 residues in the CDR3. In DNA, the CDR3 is TGCGCCAGCAGCTTCACCGGTCTCACTGAAGCTTTCTTT. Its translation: CASSFTGLTEAFF.

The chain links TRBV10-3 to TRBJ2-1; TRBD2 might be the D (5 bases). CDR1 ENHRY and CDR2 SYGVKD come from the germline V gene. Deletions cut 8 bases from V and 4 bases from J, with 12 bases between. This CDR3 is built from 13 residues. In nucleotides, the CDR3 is TGTGCCATCCTAGCTGACCCTTACAATGAGCAGTTCTTC. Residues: CAILADPYNEQFF.

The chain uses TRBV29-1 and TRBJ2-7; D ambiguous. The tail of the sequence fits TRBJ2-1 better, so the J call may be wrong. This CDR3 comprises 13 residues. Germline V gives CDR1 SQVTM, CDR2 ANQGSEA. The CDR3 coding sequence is TGCAGCGTTGACAGGCCCCCCCTCAATGAGCAGTTCTTC. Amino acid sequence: CSVDRPPLNEQFF.

The CDR3 loop is CASSRGRAGSDEKLFF. The DNA of the CDR3 is TGTGCCAGCTCCCGGGGCAGGGCCGGTTCGGATGAAAAACTGTTTTTT. The chain combines TRBV18 with TRBJ1-4; the D gene is possibly TRBD1 (5 bases). Germline assignment: CDR1 KGHSH and CDR2 LQKENI. The CDR3 contains 16 residues. V lost 6 bases, J lost 6 bases, and 20 bases lay in between. Filled out from reference TRBV18 and TRBJ1-4, the complete variable domain reads NAGVMQNPRHLVRRRGQEARLRCSPMKGHSHVYWYRQLPEEGLKFMVYLQKENIIDESGMPKERFSAEFPKEGPSILRIQQVVRGDSAAYFCASSRGRAGSDEKLFFGSGTQLSVL.

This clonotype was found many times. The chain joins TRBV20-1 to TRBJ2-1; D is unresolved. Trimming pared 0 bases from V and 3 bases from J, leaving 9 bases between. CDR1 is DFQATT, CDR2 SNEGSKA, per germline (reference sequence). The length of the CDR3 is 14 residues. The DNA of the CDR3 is TGCAGTGCTAGAGAGCTTAGGTACTACAATGAGCAGTTCTTC. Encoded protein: CSARELRYYNEQFF.

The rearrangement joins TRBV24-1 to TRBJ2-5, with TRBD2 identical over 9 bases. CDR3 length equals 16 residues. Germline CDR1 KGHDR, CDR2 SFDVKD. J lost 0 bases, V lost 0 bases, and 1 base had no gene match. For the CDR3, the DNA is TGTGCCACCAGTGATTTGTCTAGCGGGAACCAAGAGACCCAGTACTTC. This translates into CATSDLSSGNQETQYF.

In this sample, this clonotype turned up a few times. CDR3 sequence (DNA): TGTGCCAGCAGCCCTCGGGGGGCGTACCAAGAGACCCAGTACTTC. It is translated as CASSPRGAYQETQYF. The rearrangement uses TRBV7-6 and TRBJ2-5, with D perhaps TRBD2 (7 bases). CDR1 and CDR2 from the germline V gene are SGHVS and FNYEAQ. The CDR3 has 15 amino acids. The V end lost 5 bases, the J end lost 0 bases, and 13 bases lay between the germline ends.